These T cell receptor beta chains were read from a single sample in a study of beta chain features in type 1 diabetes. Profiling relied on immunoSEQ multiplex PCR, and the TCRdb table lists in-frame clones only, not all of them. This sample carries more than 250,000 clones, less than 30% of them seen once, and the ten largest clones take roughly 0.011%. The source material was naive CD4+ T cells from blood. Source of these receptors: a woman in her twenties or thirties with type 1 diabetes. Both conserved end residues are part of each CDR3. The D gene is left open where the match is weak. Clone size, where shown, is once, few, many, or a class for clones that have expanded.

clone size	V gene	J gene	D gene	CDR3 DNA	CDR3 protein
-	TRBV5-1	TRBJ2-3	TRBD2	TGCGCCAGCAGCTCGTGGACTAGCGGACCTCGCACAGATACGCAGTATTTT	CASSSWTSGPRTDTQYF
once	TRBV7-9	TRBJ2-3	TRBD1	TGTGCCAGCAGCTTAGCAGGGGGCGAAGATACGCAGTATTTT	CASSLAGGEDTQYF
-	TRBV7-8	TRBJ2-7	-	TGTGCCAGCAGCTTAGAAGGCGGATTCACCCTCTACGAGCAGTACTTC	CASSLEGGFTLYEQYF
few	TRBV11-2	TRBJ2-3	TRBD1	TGTGCCAGCAGCTCACAGGGGGGCCTGAGCACAGATACGCAGTATTTT	CASSSQGGLSTDTQYF
-	TRBV9	TRBJ2-7	TRBD1	TGTGCCAGCAGCGAGAGACAGGGGACCTACGAGCAGTACTTC	CASSERQGTYEQYF
-	TRBV29-1	TRBJ1-4	-	TGCAGCTTCTCAGGGTATTCTAATGAAAAACTGTTTTTT	CSFSGYSNEKLFF
-	TRBV9	TRBJ2-7	TRBD1	TGTGCCAGCAGCCCTCGGGGACAGGGGGCCTACGAGCAGTACTTC	CASSPRGQGAYEQYF
-	TRBV29-1	TRBJ1-2	-	TGCAGCGTTGCACAGGTTAACTATGGCTACACCTTC	CSVAQVNYGYTF
-	TRBV6-5	TRBJ1-2	TRBD1	TGTGCCAGCAGTTCAGGGGGCGCGGACTATGGCTACACCTTC	CASSSGGADYGYTF
few	TRBV7-2	TRBJ2-5	TRBD1	TGTGCCAGCAGCTTAGTGGACAGGGGAGAGACCCAGTACTTC	CASSLVDRGETQYF